The TCR beta chain under discussion was sequenced for a study of blood T cell repertoires in COVID-19. Overall study context: COVID-19 samples collected from the United States, Italy and Spain covered acute and convalescent phases. PBMCs, B-cell-depleted T cells, or T cells were the source of the cDNA or gDNA that made up the material.

Sequencing was performed with immunoSEQ multiplex PCR; in TCRdb, only in-frame clones are kept and a portion is missing. The sample lists approximately 470,000 clones, 80% to 90% occurring once. Sample: peripheral blood. The receptor was isolated from a human donor in a cohort sampled during active COVID-19.

The CDR3 DNA reads as TGTGCCTGGAGTGGTACAGGGTATGAGCAGTTCTTC. It encodes CAWSGTGYEQFF. The chain employs TRBV30 and TRBJ2-1; possible D gene TRBD1, 6 bases. CDR3 size: 12 residues. CDR1 GTSNPN and CDR2 SVGIG come from the germline V gene (reference sequence). The V gene lost 1 base and the J gene lost 8 bases, with 9 bases spanning the gap.